A selection of T cell receptor beta chains follows, all from one sample in a study of shared clonotypes between healthy human individuals. The repertoire was sequenced with immunoSEQ multiplex PCR; TCRdb's copy has only in-frame clones and lacks some. This table has 1.5 million to 2.5 million clones, less than 95% appearing once. What was sequenced was naive CD8+ T cells sorted from blood. The receptors originated from a man aged 18 to 30 in good health. Each CDR3 is given with its conserved first and last residue. A D gene is named only where the DNA matches it firmly.

length: 14
D: .
V: TRBV6-1
CDR3: CASSDMGSYNEQFF

length: 13
D: .
V: TRBV30
CDR3: CAWSVGWDYGYTF

length: 13
D: .
V: TRBV9
CDR3: CASRDGLTGELFF

length: 16
D: .
V: TRBV7-9
CDR3: CASSLVLAASGNTIYF

length: 15
D: TRBD1
V: TRBV10-1
CDR3: CASSGDRGVPLEQYF

length: 13
D: .
V: TRBV9
CDR3: CASSSGMGDEQFF

length: 15
D: TRBD1
V: TRBV4-1
CDR3: CASSQLTGVGYGYTF

length: 14
D: .
V: TRBV6-5
CDR3: CASSYSRVGQPQHF

length: 12
D: .
V: TRBV13
CDR3: CASSTRQREAFF

length: 13
D: .
V: TRBV7-3
CDR3: CASSLVWDQPQHF

length: 18
D: TRBD2
V: TRBV7-3
CDR3: CASSPGLAGGPWYNEQFF

length: 13
D: TRBD1
V: TRBV6-1
CDR3: CASLSTGAYEQYF

length: 16
D: TRBD2
V: TRBV14
CDR3: CASSQGMAGDLYEQYF

length: 15
D: .
V: TRBV7-9
CDR3: CASSPRAGRAYEQYF

length: 12
D: .
V: TRBV19
CDR3: CASSITGTEAFF

length: 15
D: TRBD1
V: TRBV6-6
CDR3: CASSPRGQPHYEQYF

length: 11
D: .
V: TRBV5-5
CDR3: CASSLGLSQYF

length: 17
D: .
V: TRBV6-1
CDR3: CASSEASPWAFGHEQYF

length: 16
D: TRBD1
V: TRBV13
CDR3: CASSLGGTGNQETQYF

length: 11
D: .
V: TRBV4-1
CDR3: CASSGTGELFF